The rows below give T cell receptor beta chains drawn from one sample of a study of T cell changes during pregnancy in multiple sclerosis. This table comes from immunoSEQ multiplex PCR, and its TCRdb copy is limited to in-frame clones, with some not included. The sample lists about 88,000 clones, under 95% occurring once. Sequences were derived from peripheral blood, sampled in the first trimester of pregnancy. Every receptor here comes from a female donor with multiple sclerosis, enrolled in a pregnancy study. Both conserved end residues are part of each CDR3. The D gene is left open where the match is weak. The size of a clone is reported for some rows only, either as once, few or many, or as a class for expanded clones.

TRBD1	NA	TRBV30	TRBJ2-7	TGTGCCTGGGGGGGCCCGAGACAGGGGTCCTACGAGCAGTACTTC	CAWGGPRQGSYEQYF
TRBD2	NA	TRBV29-1	TRBJ2-7	TGCAGCGTTGAAGGTCTAGCGGACTCCTCCTACGAGCAGTACTTC	CSVEGLADSSYEQYF
NA	NA	TRBV2	TRBJ2-3	TGTGCCAGCAGTTTTTCCATACCGGCAGATACGCAGTATTTT	CASSFSIPADTQYF
NA	NA	TRBV9	TRBJ2-1	TGTGCCAGCAGCGTAGATCTAGCTAGCCAAAGGGAGCAGTTCTTC	CASSVDLASQREQFF
NA	few	TRBV7-6	TRBJ1-5	TGTGCCAGCAGCTTAGCGACAGGAGCTAATCAGCCCCAGCATTTT	CASSLATGANQPQHF
TRBD1	NA	TRBV29-1	TRBJ2-7	TGCAGCGTTAAACAGGGGGCCCGAGACGAGCAGTACTTC	CSVKQGARDEQYF
TRBD2	NA	TRBV5-1	TRBJ2-3	TGCGCCAGCAGTTTCGGGACTAGCGGGGTCGACGATACGCAGTATTTT	CASSFGTSGVDDTQYF
NA	NA	TRBV19	TRBJ1-2	TGTGCCAGTACCGGACAGTCTAACTATGGCTACACCTTC	CASTGQSNYGYTF
TRBD1	once	TRBV5-6	TRBJ1-1	TGTGCCAGCAGCGTCCCCAGGGGGGCGAACACTGAAGCTTTCTTT	CASSVPRGANTEAFF
NA	NA	TRBV30	TRBJ2-2	TGTGCCTGGAAGGAGGGACTGAACACCGGGGAGCTGTTTTTT	CAWKEGLNTGELFF
NA	NA	TRBV25-1	TRBJ2-2	TGTGCCAGCGCCGCGGGGACCGGGGAGCTGTTTTTT	CASAAGTGELFF
TRBD2	once	TRBV4-1	TRBJ2-7	TGCGCCAGCAGCCAAGATGAAGGACTAGGAGACGAGCAGTACTTC	CASSQDEGLGDEQYF
TRBD2	NA	TRBV30	TRBJ2-7	TGTGCCTGGCGTAGGCTAGCGGGAAGCTACGAGCAGTACTTC	CAWRRLAGSYEQYF
NA	NA	TRBV30	TRBJ2-7	TGTGCCTGGAGTGGGTCTACCTACGAGCAGTACTTC	CAWSGSTYEQYF
NA	once	TRBV19	TRBJ2-3	TGTGCCAGTAGTATGAATGTACGGGGCACAGATACGCAGTATTTT	CASSMNVRGTDTQYF
TRBD1	NA	TRBV30	TRBJ2-7	TGTGCCTGGGGGACAGGGCGGTACGAGCAGTACTTC	CAWGTGRYEQYF
NA	NA	TRBV9	TRBJ2-5	TGTGCCAGCAGCGTAGGAAGTTTGGGGCGGGAGACCCAGTACTTC	CASSVGSLGRETQYF
NA	NA	TRBV13	TRBJ1-2	TGTGCCAGCAGCTTAGGCGCAGGGGACTATGGCTACACCTTC	CASSLGAGDYGYTF
TRBD2	NA	TRBV14	TRBJ2-3	TGTGCCAGCAGCCAAGGAATTAGCGGGTTCACAGATACGCAGTATTTT	CASSQGISGFTDTQYF
TRBD2	once	TRBV28	TRBJ2-7	TGTGCCAGCACCCCGAGGGGTAGCGGGAAACCCTACGAGCAGTACTTC	CASTPRGSGKPYEQYF
NA	NA	TRBV27	TRBJ2-7	TGTGCCAGCAGTTTTGGGCTAGCATACGAGCAGTACTTC	CASSFGLAYEQYF
TRBD1	NA	TRBV5-5	TRBJ2-7	TGTGCCAGCAGCTTGGAAGGGACAGGGCTTCTCGAGCAGTACTTC	CASSLEGTGLLEQYF
NA	NA	TRBV30	TRBJ1-1	TGTGCCTGGAGGGGGGGGAACACTGAAGCTTTCTTT	CAWRGGNTEAFF
NA	NA	TRBV9	TRBJ1-4	TGTGCCAGCAGCGCGTCCGGGGGGTTAAGCGAAAAACTGTTTTTT	CASSASGGLSEKLFF
TRBD1	NA	TRBV25-1	TRBJ1-4	TGTGCCAGCAGTGGGAACAGGGGGCGGATTGAAAAACTGTTTTTT	CASSGNRGRIEKLFF
TRBD2	NA	TRBV5-4	TRBJ2-1	TGTGCCAGCAGCTTGAGTCCAGCGGGAGTATACAATGAGCAGTTCTTC	CASSLSPAGVYNEQFF
NA	NA	TRBV7-9	TRBJ2-5	TGTGCCAGCAGCCTGAACGCGGCCCAGTACTTC	CASSLNAAQYF
NA	NA	TRBV19	TRBJ1-1	TGTGCCAGTAGCCTAATACAGGGAATACGCACTGAAGCTTTCTTT	CASSLIQGIRTEAFF
TRBD1	NA	TRBV27	TRBJ2-7	TGTGCCAGCAGTTCTTCAGGGGGTATCTCCTACGAGCAGTACTTC	CASSSSGGISYEQYF
TRBD1	once	TRBV27	TRBJ2-7	TGTGCCAGCAGTTTCACTCGGACAGGCTACGAGCAGTACTTC	CASSFTRTGYEQYF
TRBD2	NA	TRBV5-1	TRBJ2-1	TGCGCCAGCAGCTTGGCGGGACTAGCGGGAGTTCTGGACAATGAGCAGTTCTTC	CASSLAGLAGVLDNEQFF
NA	NA	TRBV28	TRBJ2-7	TGTGCCAGCAGTCCCCTGGGTAGGGGCTACGAGCAGTACTTC	CASSPLGRGYEQYF
TRBD1	NA	TRBV6-5	TRBJ1-5	TGTGCCAGCGCTAGGCAGGGGGGAGATCAGCCCCAGCATTTT	CASARQGGDQPQHF
NA	NA	TRBV10-2	TRBJ1-2	TGCGCCAGCAGTGATCCCAGGGCATTGTGGTATGGCTACACCTTC	CASSDPRALWYGYTF
NA	NA	TRBV5-1	TRBJ2-2	TGCGCCAGCAGCTCACAGGGTAGGACCACCGGGGAGCTGTTTTTT	CASSSQGRTTGELFF
TRBD2	NA	TRBV7-6	TRBJ2-1	TGTGCCAGCAGCTTACTTCGTTTGACTAGCGGTAGCTCCTACAATGAGCAGTTCTTC	CASSLLRLTSGSSYNEQFF
TRBD2	NA	TRBV13	TRBJ2-5	TGTGCCAGCAGCTTGGTCCGCGGGAGAGGTTTAGGGACCCAGTACTTC	CASSLVRGRGLGTQYF